This T cell receptor beta chain originates from a study of T cells in women clearing cervical HPV infection. Looking at the study overall: Case blood was drawn a median 149 days after lesion detection. HLA type could not be excluded as a confounder.

TCRdb's copy holds only in-frame clones and misses some; the assay was immunoSEQ multiplex PCR. In all, the sample yields tens of thousands of clones. The CDR3 is 17 amino acids. With 0 bases removed from V and 0 bases from J, the gap between germline ends came to 12 bases. CDR1 SGHDN and CDR2 FVKESK come from the germline V gene. For this clone: The read halts 3 residues ahead of the CDR3 end, with the missing end drawn from the germline J gene.

Sequences were obtained from blood buffy coat. The chain employs TRBV14 and TRBJ1-3, with unresolved D. This TCR came from a woman between 18 and 75 years old with a cervical HPV16 infection that either progressed to CIN3+ or cleared (not recorded which). The sequenced CDR3 bases are TGTGCCAGCAGCCAAGATGCTGGGCTGGGCTCTGGAAACACC. Its translation is CASSQDAGLGSGNT. The CDR3 as a whole reads CASSQDAGLGSGNTIYF.